The clone carrying this T cell receptor beta chain is a singleton in its sample. Its antigen is not known. CDR3 length equals 13 residues. The V gene lost 6 bases and the J gene lost 4 bases, with 13 bases spanning the gap. The germline V gene encodes CDR1 MNHEY and CDR2 SVGAGI. This sample was taken from a study of T cell responses to AZD1222 COVID-19 vaccine. Study observations and caveats: Repertoire sampling was restricted to post-peak T cell response timepoints. At 160-218 and 743-854, vaccine-associated CD4 TCRs were dominant, and they spanned spike.

Measured with immunoSEQ multiplex PCR; TCRdb has only the in-frame clones, and not every one. Here the sample spans about 110,000 clones, 75% to 90% being singletons. The receptor comes from an adult in good health. The rearrangement uses TRBV6-5 and TRBJ2-7; D gene ambiguous. This specimen consisted of peripheral blood, obtained on day 0 of AZD1222 vaccination. This CDR3 reads CASSPTFPYEQYF. The CDR3 coding sequence is TGTGCCAGCAGCCCCACTTTTCCTTACGAGCAGTACTTC.